These 14 T cell receptor beta chains were all obtained from the same sample, sequenced in a study of cytotoxic CD8 clonotypes in ibrutinib-treated CLL (dated by TCRdb to the early 2020s). The protocol used for the library was the immunoSEQ multiplex PCR assay. Entries here come from immuneACCESS through TCRdb and include only in-frame sequences with V and J called. Some clones fail to appear in such tables; in the studies checked, an unresolved V gene covers under half of the shortfall, and the cause of the remainder is unknown. This sample is represented by roughly 38,000 clones; roughly 49% of them were singletons. The top ten hold under 20% of the sample. The starting material was PBMCs, obtained before ibrutinib treatment. These receptors all stem from a human donor with chronic lymphocytic leukemia.

CDR3 protein: CASSLTPDYSSFGQYF. DNA for the CDR3: TGTGCCAGCAGTTTAACCCCAGATTACTCTAGTTTCGGGCAGTACTTC. V gene TRBV27 combines with J gene TRBJ2-7; D uncertain. Deletions cut 2 bases from V and 9 bases from J, with 23 bases between. Germline CDR1 is MNHEY and CDR2 is SMNVEV (reference sequence). This CDR3 contains 16 residues.

This clone was recorded only once. The chain has TRBV18 and TRBJ2-5; tentatively, D is TRBD2 (6 bases). CDR1 KGHSH and CDR2 LQKENI come from the germline V gene. The CDR3 totals 15 residues. Trimming shortened V by 0 bases and J by 2 bases, and 10 bases separated the two germline ends. The CDR3 DNA follows: TGTGCCAGCTCACCACCAATGGGAGGTCAAGAGACCCAGTACTTC. Encoded protein: CASSPPMGGQETQYF.

The DNA of the CDR3 is TGTGCCACCCGGGGGAGACAAGGCTCACCCCTCCACTTT. Protein sequence: CATRGRQGSPLHF. The chain combines TRBV19 with TRBJ1-6; TRBD1 is a possible D gene (5 bases). V dropped 10 bases and J dropped 10 bases, with 17 bases sitting between them. This CDR3 has 13 residues. Looked up from germline, CDR1 is LNHDA and CDR2 is SQIVND (reference sequence).

This clone was seen more than once but under ten times. The chain uses TRBV6-5 and TRBJ1-2, with TRBD1 matching 8 bases. The V gene end was trimmed by 2 bases and the J gene end by 9 bases; junction bases not matched to a gene: 11. The CDR3 runs to 15 residues. Germline lookup yields CDR1 MNHEY and CDR2 SVGAGI. Here the CDR3 DNA reads TGTGCCAGCAGTTACGCCTCAGGACAGGGACCCAGCTACACCTTC. Translated, it gives CASSYASGQGPSYTF.

Written as DNA, the CDR3 is TGTGCCTGGACCGGGGCGGACCGAGGAAACACCATATATTTT. Amino acid sequence: CAWTGADRGNTIYF. The rearrangement uses TRBV30 and TRBJ1-3; D perhaps matches TRBD1 (5 bases). Deletions cut 4 bases from V and 4 bases from J, with 14 bases between. This CDR3 comprises 14 residues. Germline values: CDR1 GTSNPN, CDR2 SVGIG (reference sequence).

Worth noting for this clone: Relative to the germline gene, one junction end is altered; a read error may explain this. The chain employs TRBV28 and TRBJ2-7; TRBD2 matches at 10 bases. CDR1 and CDR2 (germline): MDHEN, SYDVKM. The length of the CDR3 is 12 residues. Here the CDR3 DNA reads TGTGCCAGCAAAGTAGCGGGGGGCCGAACGTATTTC. This encodes CASKVAGGRTYF.

This clone showed up just once. The rearrangement uses TRBV27 and TRBJ2-7; 7 bases are shared with TRBD1. J lost 6 bases, V lost 6 bases, and 8 bases had no gene match. CDR1 MNHEY and CDR2 SMNVEV come from the germline V gene (reference sequence). The CDR3 sequence is 13 residues long. The CDR3 reads CASSRQGMGEQYF. The CDR3 DNA is TGTGCCAGCAGCCGACAGGGCATGGGCGAGCAGTACTTC.

In DNA form, the CDR3 reads TGTGCCAGCTCACCATACAGCGGGGGGTACGTAGGGAGCACAGATACGCAGTATTTT. Residues: CASSPYSGGYVGSTDTQYF. The chain joins TRBV18 to TRBJ2-3, with 9 bases that match TRBD2. Germline V gives CDR1 KGHSH, CDR2 LQKENI. V trimming: 2 bases; J trimming: 0 bases; junction bases outside the gene matches: 12. This CDR3 region has 19 residues.

This rearrangement joins TRBV7-2 to TRBJ2-5, with D perhaps matching TRBD1 (5 bases). Germline V gene lookup returns CDR1 SGHTA and CDR2 FQGNSA. CDR3 size: 16 residues. Trimming took off 1 base at V and 5 bases at J, with 17 bases between the two ends. CDR3 residues: CASSLVPTRVGETQYF. For the CDR3, the DNA is TGTGCCAGCAGCTTAGTCCCTACCAGGGTAGGGGAGACCCAGTACTTC.

The chain has TRBV2 and TRBJ1-3; 7 nucleotides agree with TRBD1. V gave up 6 bases and J gave up 1 base; unmatched junction bases: 6. Germline V lookup: CDR1 SNHLY, CDR2 FYNNEI. This CDR3 spans 15 amino acids. The CDR3 reads CASSYWTGSGNTIYF. CDR3 nucleotide sequence: TGTGCCAGCAGCTATTGGACAGGATCTGGAAACACCATATATTTT.

The chain is built from TRBV5-4 and TRBJ1-6; possibly TRBD1 for D (6 bases). Germline-derived CDR1 and CDR2 are SGHNT and YYREEE (reference sequence). This CDR3 is built from 16 residues. V was clipped by 0 bases and J by 4 bases, with 11 bases between them. CDR3: CASSLAPDSYNSPLHF. Here the CDR3 DNA reads TGTGCCAGCAGCTTGGCCCCGGACAGTTATAATTCACCCCTCCACTTT.

This clone was detected only a few times. The chain recombines TRBV5-1 with TRBJ2-3, with 10 bases matching TRBD1. V was clipped by 9 bases and J by 0 bases; unmatched bases: 7. The germline gives CDR1 SGHRS, CDR2 YFSETQ. CDR3 length: 15 amino acids. Here the CDR3 reads CATMTGGKSTDTQYF. Here the CDR3 DNA reads TGCGCCACTATGACAGGGGGCAAGAGCACAGATACGCAGTATTTT. Full variable domain (remainder filled in from reference TRBV5-1 and TRBJ2-3): KAGVTQTPRYLIKTRGQQVTLSCSPISGHRSVSWYQQTPGQGLQFLFEYFSETQRNKGNFPGRFSGRQFSNSRSEMNVSTLELGDSALYLCATMTGGKSTDTQYFGPGTRLTVL.

This chain links TRBV9 with TRBJ2-1; 7 nucleotides agree with TRBD2. V lost 4 bases, J lost 0 bases, and 16 bases stayed unmatched. The CDR3 contains 19 residues. CDR1 is SGDLS, CDR2 YYNGEE, per germline. CDR3 DNA sequence: TGTGCCAGCAGCCCTTCGGGGGGTCTGCGGGGGAGCTCCTACAATGAGCAGTTCTTC. It yields the protein CASSPSGGLRGSSYNEQFF. Full variable domain (rest looked up from reference TRBV9 and TRBJ2-1): DSGVTQTPKHLITATGQRVTLRCSPRSGDLSVYWYQQSLDQGLQFLIQYYNGEERAKGNILERFSAQQFPDLHSELNLSSLELGDSALYFCASSPSGGLRGSSYNEQFFGPGTRLTVL.

The rearrangement uses TRBV6-1 and TRBJ1-1; no definite D call. CDR3 length: 13 amino acids. The germline V gene has CDR1 MNHNS and CDR2 SASEGT. Deletions cut 11 bases from V and 3 bases from J, with 16 bases between. The CDR3 DNA is TGTGCCTCGGCGAGGGTGACCGACACTGAAGCTTTCTTT. Translated: CASARVTDTEAFF.